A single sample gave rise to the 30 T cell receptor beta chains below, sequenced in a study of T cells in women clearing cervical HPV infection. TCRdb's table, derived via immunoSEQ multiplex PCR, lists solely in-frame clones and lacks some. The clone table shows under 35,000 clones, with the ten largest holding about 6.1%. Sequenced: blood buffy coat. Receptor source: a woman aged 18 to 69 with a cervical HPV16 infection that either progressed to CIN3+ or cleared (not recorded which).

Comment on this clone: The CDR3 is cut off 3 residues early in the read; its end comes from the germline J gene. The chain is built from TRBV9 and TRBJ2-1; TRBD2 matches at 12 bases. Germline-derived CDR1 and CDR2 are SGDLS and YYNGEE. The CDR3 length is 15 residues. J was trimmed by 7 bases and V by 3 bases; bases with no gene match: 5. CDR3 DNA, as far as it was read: TGTGCCAGCAGCGCAAGGACTAGCGGGATAAATGAG. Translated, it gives CASSARTSGINE. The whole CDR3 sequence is CASSARTSGINEQFF.

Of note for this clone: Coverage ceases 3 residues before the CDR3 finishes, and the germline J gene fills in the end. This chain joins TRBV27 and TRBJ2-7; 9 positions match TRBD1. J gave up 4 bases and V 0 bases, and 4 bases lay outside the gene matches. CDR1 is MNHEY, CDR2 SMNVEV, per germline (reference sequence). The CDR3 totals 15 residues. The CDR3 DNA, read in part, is TGTGCCAGCAGTTTATCTGGGACAGGGCGGTACGAG. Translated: CASSLSGTGRYE. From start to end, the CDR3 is CASSLSGTGRYEQYF.

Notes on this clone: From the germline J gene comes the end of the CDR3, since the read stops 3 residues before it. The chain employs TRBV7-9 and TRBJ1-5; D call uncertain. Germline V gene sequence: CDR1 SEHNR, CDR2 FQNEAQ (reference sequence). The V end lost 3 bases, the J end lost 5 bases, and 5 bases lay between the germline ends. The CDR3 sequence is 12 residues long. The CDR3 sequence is CASSFLDQPQHF. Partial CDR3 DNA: TGTGCCAGCAGCTTCCTTGATCAGCCC.

CDR3: CSARGLAVQETQYF. The DNA read from the CDR3 is TGCAGTGCTAGGGGACTAGCGGTACAAGAGACC. The V call is TRBV20-1, the J call TRBJ2-5; 11 bases are shared with TRBD2. The read finishes 3 residues shy of the CDR3 end, and the germline J gene is used to complete it. Germline V gene sequence: CDR1 DFQATT, CDR2 SNEGSKA (reference sequence). The J segment lost 2 bases and the V segment lost 3 bases, leaving 2 bases of the junction unmatched. The CDR3 length is 14 residues.

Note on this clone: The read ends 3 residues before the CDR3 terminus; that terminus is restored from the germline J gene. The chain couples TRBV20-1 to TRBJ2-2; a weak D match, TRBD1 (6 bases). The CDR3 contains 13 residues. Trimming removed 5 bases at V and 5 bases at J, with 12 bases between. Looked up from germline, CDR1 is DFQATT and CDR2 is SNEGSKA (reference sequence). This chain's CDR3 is CSAPAQGTGELFF. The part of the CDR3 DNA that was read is TGCAGTGCTCCGGCACAGGGTACCGGGGAG.

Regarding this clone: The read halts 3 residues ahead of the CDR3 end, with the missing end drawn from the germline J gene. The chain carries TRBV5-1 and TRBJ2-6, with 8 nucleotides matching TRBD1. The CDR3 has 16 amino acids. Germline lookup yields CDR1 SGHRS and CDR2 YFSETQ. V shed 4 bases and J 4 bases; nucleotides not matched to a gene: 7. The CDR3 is CASSPQGAGGANVLTF. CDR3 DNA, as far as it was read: TGCGCCAGCAGCCCGCAGGGGGCAGGAGGGGCCAACGTC.

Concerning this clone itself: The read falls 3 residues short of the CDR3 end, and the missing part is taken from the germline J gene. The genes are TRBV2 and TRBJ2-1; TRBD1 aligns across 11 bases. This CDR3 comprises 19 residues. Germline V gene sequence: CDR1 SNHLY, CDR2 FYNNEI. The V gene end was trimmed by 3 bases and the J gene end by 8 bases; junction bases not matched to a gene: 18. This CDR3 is CASSEFRTGGPLHSDEQFF. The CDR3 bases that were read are TGTGCCAGCAGTGAGTTTAGGACAGGGGGCCCTCTTCATAGCGATGAG.

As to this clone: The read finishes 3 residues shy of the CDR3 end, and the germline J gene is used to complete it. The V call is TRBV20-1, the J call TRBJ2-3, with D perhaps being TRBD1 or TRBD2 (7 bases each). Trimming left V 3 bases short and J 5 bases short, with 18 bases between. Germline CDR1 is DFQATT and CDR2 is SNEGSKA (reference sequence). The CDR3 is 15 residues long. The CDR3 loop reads CSASAGEGAKDTQYF. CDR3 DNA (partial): TGCAGTGCTAGTGCCGGGGAGGGGGCGAAAGATACG.

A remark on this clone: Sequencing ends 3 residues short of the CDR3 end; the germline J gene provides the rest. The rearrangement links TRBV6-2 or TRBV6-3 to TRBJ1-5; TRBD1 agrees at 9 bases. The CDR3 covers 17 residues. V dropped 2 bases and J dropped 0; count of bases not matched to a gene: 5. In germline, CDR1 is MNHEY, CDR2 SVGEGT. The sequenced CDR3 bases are TGTGCCAGCAGTTACCAGGACAGGGGTCGTAGCAATCAGCCC. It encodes CASSYQDRGRSNQP. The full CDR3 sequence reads CASSYQDRGRSNQPQHF.

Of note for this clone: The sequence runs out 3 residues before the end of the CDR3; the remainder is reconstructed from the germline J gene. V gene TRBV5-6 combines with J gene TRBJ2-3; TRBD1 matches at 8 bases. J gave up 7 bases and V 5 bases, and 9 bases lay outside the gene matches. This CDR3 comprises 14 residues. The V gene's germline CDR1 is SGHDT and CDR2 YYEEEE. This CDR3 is CASSSQGASNTQYF. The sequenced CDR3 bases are TGTGCCAGCAGTTCGCAGGGGGCATCAAATACG.

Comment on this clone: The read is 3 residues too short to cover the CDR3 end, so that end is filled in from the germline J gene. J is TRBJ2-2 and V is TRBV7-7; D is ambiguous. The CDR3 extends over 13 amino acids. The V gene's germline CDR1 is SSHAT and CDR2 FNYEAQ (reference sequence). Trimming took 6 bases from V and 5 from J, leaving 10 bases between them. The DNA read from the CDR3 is TGTGCCAGCAGGCCTCTAATAACCGGGGAG. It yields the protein CASRPLITGE. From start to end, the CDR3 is CASRPLITGELFF.

The sequenced CDR3 bases are TGCAGTGCTAGAAATGCGGGGAAAGGTCTGAACACTGAA. Translation: CSARNAGKGLNTE. The full-length CDR3 reads as CSARNAGKGLNTEAFF. The chain employs TRBV20-1 and TRBJ1-1; unclear D gene. The read terminates 3 residues before the CDR3 end, so the remaining end is supplied by the germline J gene. V lost 2 bases and J lost 0, with 16 bases in between. This CDR3 is built from 16 residues. Germline CDR1 is DFQATT and CDR2 is SNEGSKA (reference sequence).

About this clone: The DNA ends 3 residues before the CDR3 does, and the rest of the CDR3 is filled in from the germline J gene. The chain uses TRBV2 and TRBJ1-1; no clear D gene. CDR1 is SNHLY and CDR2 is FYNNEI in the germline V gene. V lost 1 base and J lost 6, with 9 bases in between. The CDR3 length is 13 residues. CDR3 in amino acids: CASSEEAVPEAFF. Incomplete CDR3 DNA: TGTGCCAGCAGTGAAGAGGCAGTCCCTGAA.

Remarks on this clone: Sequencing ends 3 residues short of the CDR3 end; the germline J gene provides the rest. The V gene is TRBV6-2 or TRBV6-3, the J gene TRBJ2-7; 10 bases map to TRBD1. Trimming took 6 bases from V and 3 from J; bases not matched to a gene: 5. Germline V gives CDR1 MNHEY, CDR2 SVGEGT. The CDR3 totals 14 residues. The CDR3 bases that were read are TGTGCCAGCAGCCGGACAGGGGGGCTCTACGAG. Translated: CASSRTGGLYE. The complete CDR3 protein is CASSRTGGLYEQYF.

The CDR3 spells CASSLVSRSYEQYF. The CDR3 bases that were read are TGTGCCAGCAGCTTGGTGTCGCGGAGCTACGAG. The chain uses TRBV5-6 and TRBJ2-7; no firm D call. The read comes to an end 3 residues before the CDR3 does, leaving the germline J gene to fill in the end. Germline loops: CDR1 SGHDT, CDR2 YYEEEE. This CDR3 has 14 amino acids. Trimming took 0 bases from V and 3 from J, leaving 10 bases between them.

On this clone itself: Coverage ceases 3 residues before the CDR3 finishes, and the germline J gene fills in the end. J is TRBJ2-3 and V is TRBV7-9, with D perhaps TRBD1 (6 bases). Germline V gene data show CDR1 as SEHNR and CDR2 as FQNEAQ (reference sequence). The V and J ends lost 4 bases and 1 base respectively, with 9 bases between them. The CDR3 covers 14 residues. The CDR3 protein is CASSYNRGTDTQYF. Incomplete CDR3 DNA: TGTGCCAGCAGCTATAACAGGGGCACAGATACG.

The sequenced part of the CDR3 DNA is TGTGCCAGCAGTGAAAGGAGGGGGTGGGTTGAA. This encodes CASSERRGWVE. The full CDR3 protein is CASSERRGWVEAFF. This chain links TRBV6-1 with TRBJ1-1; possibly TRBD1 for D (6 bases). The CDR3 end is not reached by the read, which stops 3 residues before it; the germline J gene fills it in. Germline V CDR1 and CDR2: MNHNS, SASEGT. The CDR3 is 14 amino acids. The germline V and J ends were trimmed by 2 bases and 7 bases, with 14 bases remaining between them.

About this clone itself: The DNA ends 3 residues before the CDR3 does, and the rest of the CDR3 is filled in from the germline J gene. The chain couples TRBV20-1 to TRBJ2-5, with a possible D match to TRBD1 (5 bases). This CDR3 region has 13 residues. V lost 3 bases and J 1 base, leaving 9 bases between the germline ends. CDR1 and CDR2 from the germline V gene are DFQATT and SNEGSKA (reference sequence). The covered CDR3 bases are TGCAGTGCTAGGAGACAGACCCAAGAGACC. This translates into CSARRQTQET. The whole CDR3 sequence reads CSARRQTQETQYF.

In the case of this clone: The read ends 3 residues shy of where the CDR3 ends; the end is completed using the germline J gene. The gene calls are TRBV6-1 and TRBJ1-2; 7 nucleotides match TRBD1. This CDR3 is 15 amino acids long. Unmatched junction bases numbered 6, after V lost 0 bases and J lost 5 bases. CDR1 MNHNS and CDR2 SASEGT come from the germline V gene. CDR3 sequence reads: CASSEAAGQTYGYTF. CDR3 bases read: TGTGCCAGCAGTGAAGCAGCGGGACAGACTTATGGC.

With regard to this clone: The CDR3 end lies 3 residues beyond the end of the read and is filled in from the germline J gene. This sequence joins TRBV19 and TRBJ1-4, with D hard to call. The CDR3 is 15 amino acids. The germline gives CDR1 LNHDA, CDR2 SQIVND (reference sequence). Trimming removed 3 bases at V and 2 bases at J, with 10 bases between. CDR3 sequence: CASSIPGATNEKLFF. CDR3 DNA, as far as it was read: TGTGCCAGTAGTATCCCAGGTGCTACTAATGAAAAA. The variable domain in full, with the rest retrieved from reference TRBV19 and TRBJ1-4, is DGGITQSPKYLFRKEGQNVTLSCEQNLNHDAMYWYRQDPGQGLRLIYYSQIVNDFQKGDIAEGYSVSREKKESFPLTVTSAQKNPTAFYLCASSIPGATNEKLFFGSGTQLSVL.

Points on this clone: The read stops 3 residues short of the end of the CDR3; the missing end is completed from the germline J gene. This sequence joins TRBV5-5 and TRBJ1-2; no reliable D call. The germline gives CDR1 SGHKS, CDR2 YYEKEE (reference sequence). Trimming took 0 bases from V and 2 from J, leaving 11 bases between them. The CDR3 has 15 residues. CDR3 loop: CASSLGWQVNYGYTF. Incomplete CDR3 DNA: TGTGCCAGCAGCTTGGGGTGGCAGGTCAACTATGGC.

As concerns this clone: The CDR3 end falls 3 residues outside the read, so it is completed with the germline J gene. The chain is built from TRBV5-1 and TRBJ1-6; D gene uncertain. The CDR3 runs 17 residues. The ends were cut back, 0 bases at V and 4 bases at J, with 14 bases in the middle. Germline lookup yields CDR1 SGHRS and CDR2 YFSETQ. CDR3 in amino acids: CASSLVGQEFYNSPLHF. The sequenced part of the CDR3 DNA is TGCGCCAGCAGCTTGGTGGGCCAGGAGTTTTATAATTCACCC.

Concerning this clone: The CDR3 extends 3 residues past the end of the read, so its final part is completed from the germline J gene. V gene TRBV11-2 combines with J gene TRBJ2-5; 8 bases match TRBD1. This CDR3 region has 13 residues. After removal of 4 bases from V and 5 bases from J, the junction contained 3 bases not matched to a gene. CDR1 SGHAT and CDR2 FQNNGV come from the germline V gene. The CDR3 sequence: CASSSDRVETQYF. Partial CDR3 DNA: TGTGCCAGCAGCTCGGACAGGGTCGAGACC.

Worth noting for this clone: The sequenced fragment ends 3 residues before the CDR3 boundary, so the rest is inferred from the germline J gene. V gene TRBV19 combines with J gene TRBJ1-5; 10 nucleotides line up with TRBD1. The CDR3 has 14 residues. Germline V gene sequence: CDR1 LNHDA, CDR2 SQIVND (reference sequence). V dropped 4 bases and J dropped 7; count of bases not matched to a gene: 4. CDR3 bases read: TGTGCCAGTAGTACCGGACAGGGGGGCCAGCCC. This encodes CASSTGQGGQP. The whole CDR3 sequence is CASSTGQGGQPQHF.

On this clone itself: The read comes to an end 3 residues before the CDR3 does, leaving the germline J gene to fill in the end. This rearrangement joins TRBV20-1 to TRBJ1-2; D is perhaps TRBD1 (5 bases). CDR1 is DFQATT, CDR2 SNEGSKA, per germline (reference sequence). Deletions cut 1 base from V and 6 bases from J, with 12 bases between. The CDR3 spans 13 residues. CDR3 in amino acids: CSARVQQENGYTF. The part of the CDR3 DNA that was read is TGCAGTGCTAGAGTACAACAGGAAAATGGC.

The part of the CDR3 DNA that was read is TGTGCCAGCAGTGATTTAAGGGGTCGAGGGGAAAAA. Its protein product is CASSDLRGRGEK. The entire CDR3 reads CASSDLRGRGEKLFF. The V gene is TRBV2, the J gene TRBJ1-4, with D tentatively TRBD1 (5 bases). The observed sequence ends 3 residues before the CDR3 terminus, with the missing tail filled in from the germline J gene. Germline CDR1 SNHLY, CDR2 FYNNEI. This CDR3 contains 15 residues. V shed 3 bases and J shed 8 bases, with 16 bases lying between them.

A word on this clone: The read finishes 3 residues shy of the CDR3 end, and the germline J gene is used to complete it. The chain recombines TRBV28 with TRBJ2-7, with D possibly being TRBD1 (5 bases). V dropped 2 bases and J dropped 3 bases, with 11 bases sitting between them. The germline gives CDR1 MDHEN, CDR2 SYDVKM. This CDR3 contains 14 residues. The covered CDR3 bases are TGTGCCAGCAGTTTAAGCAGGGCGCACTACGAG. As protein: CASSLSRAHYE. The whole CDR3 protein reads CASSLSRAHYEQYF.

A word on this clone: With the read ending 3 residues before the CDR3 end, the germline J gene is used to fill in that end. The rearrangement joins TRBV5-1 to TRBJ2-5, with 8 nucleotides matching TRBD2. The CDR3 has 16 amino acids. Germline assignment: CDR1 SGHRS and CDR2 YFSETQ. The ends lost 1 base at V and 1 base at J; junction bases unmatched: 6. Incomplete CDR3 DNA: TGCGCCAGCAGCTTGAACGGGGGGGCCCCCCAAGAGACC. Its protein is CASSLNGGAPQET. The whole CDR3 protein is CASSLNGGAPQETQYF.

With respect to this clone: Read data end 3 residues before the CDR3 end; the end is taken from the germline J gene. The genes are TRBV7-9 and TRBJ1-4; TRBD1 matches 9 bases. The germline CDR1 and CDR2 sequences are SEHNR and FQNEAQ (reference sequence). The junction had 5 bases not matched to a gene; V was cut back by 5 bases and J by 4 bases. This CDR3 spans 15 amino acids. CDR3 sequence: CASSGRDRDNEKLFF. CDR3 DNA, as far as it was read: TGTGCCAGCAGCGGCCGGGACAGGGATAATGAAAAA. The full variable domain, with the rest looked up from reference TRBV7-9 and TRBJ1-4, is DTGVSQNPRHKITKRGQNVTFRCDPISEHNRLYWYRQTLGQGPEFLTYFQNEAQLEKSRLLSDRFSAERPKGSFSTLEIQRTEQGDSAMYLCASSGRDRDNEKLFFGSGTQLSVL.

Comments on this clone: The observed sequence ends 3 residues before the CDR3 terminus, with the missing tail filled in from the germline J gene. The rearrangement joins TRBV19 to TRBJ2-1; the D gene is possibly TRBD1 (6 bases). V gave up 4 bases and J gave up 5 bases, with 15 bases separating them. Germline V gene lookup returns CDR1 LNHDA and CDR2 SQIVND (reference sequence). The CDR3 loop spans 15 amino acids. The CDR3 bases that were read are TGTGCCAGTAGTAAGGACAGCAGCTTGGACAATGAG. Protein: CASSKDSSLDNE. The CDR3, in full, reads CASSKDSSLDNEQFF.